This TCR beta chain was sequenced for a study of shared clonotypes between healthy human individuals. Findings and caveats of the study: Sequencing of the sorted subsets was shown by rarefaction to be incomplete despite large depth.

Template for every sorted-subset replicate PCR totaled about 0.2 ug DNA, some 30,000 T cell genomes. Generated by immunoSEQ multiplex PCR, the TCRdb table keeps only in-frame clones and is missing some. The sample lists over 2 million clones, approximately 94% occurring once. This CDR3 is 13 amino acids long. The V gene's germline CDR1 is SGDLS and CDR2 YYNGEE. Trimming removed 3 bases from V and 5 bases from J, with 8 bases in between. Naive CD8 cells lacked CD45RO, underwent positive selection for CCR7 and left out terminally differentiated effector memory CD45RA+ cells. This clone was detected a few times. The antigen remains undetermined.

This rearrangement joins TRBV9 to TRBJ2-2; no clear D. Sequenced input: naive CD8+ T cells sorted from blood. The receptor's source is a man aged 18 to 29 in good health. CDR3 bases: TGTGCCAGCAGCGCCTTCGCAACCGGGGAGCTGTTTTTT. This translates into CASSAFATGELFF.